One sample yielded the 15 T cell receptor beta chains listed below, sequenced in a study of CD8 T cells in ankylosing spondylitis (dated by TCRdb to about 2017). Overall study results and their limits: Blood from ankylosing spondylitis patients appeared to be characterized by a TCR beta motif made up of about 8 highly homologous amino acid variants.

Their cognate antigens are unknown. The library relied on 5' RACE. Reads for this sample came from an Illumina HiSeq 2500. TCRdb reanalyzed the raw reads on its own, using fastp at Q25 for trimming and MiXCR for clone calling, and kept in-frame beta chains. Each record represents a unique CDR3 protein, reported with the most common genes and DNA among its rows. Within this sample are hundreds of thousands of distinct CDR3 sequences, with roughly a quarter of them counted one time only. The leading ten clones occupy 0.89% of the sample. Specimen: blood, either unsorted or a sorted T cell fraction (not recorded which). These receptors were obtained from a male donor with ankylosing spondylitis.

This clonotype was recorded a few times. The chain joins TRBV29-1 to TRBJ2-1; tentative D call: TRBD1 (6 bases). The V gene's germline CDR1 is SQVTM and CDR2 ANQGSEA. This CDR3 is 14 amino acids long. Trimming took 7 bases from V and 4 from J, leaving 17 bases between them. The CDR3 loop is CSASPTTGYNEQFF. The CDR3 coding sequence is TGCAGCGCCTCACCTACGACAGGATACAATGAGCAGTTCTTC.

CDR3 sequence (DNA): TGCGCCAGCAGTCCATTGTTGCGGGGGGGCACCGGGGAGCTGTTTTTT. It translates to CASSPLLRGGTGELFF. The chain employs TRBV5-1 and TRBJ2-2; 9 nucleotides line up with TRBD2. There are 16 residues in the CDR3. Germline lookup yields CDR1 SGHRS and CDR2 YFSETQ. V gave up 5 bases and J gave up 4 bases; unmatched junction bases: 9.

This clonotype occurred a few times. The chain joins TRBV12-3 or TRBV12-4 to TRBJ1-6, with 8 bases that match TRBD1. With 6 bases clipped from V and 9 bases from J, the junction kept 7 bases outside the gene matches. This CDR3 spans 14 amino acids. In DNA, the CDR3 is TGTGCCAGCAGCATCGGACAGGGCGGTTCACCCCTCCACTTT. It is translated as CASSIGQGGSPLHF.

The gene calls are TRBV4-2 and TRBJ2-3, with D unclear. V was shortened by 1 base and J by 5 bases, with 13 bases between the two germline ends. The CDR3 has 15 amino acids. CDR1 is LGHNA, CDR2 YNFKEQ, per germline. The CDR3 loop is CASSQGLSLGDTQYF. In DNA, the CDR3 is TGTGCCAGCAGCCAAGGTCTATCATTGGGAGATACGCAGTATTTT.

The CDR3 region is CASSDHQSPRPGAFF. In DNA form, the CDR3 reads TGTGCCAGCAGTGATCACCAATCACCAAGACCGGGGGCTTTCTTT. V is TRBV25-1 and J is TRBJ1-1; D unclear. The germline V gene encodes CDR1 MGHDK and CDR2 SYGVNS. V lost 3 bases and J 11 bases, leaving 22 bases between the germline ends. The CDR3 has 15 amino acids.

The chain uses TRBV5-1 and TRBJ2-2; D ambiguous. Germline V lookup: CDR1 SGHRS, CDR2 YFSETQ. Between the trimmed V and J ends, which lost 0 bases and 1 base, there was a span of 10 bases. The CDR3 loop spans 16 amino acids. CDR3 amino acids: CASSLASWKNTGELFF. CDR3 bases: TGCGCCAGCAGCTTGGCCTCGTGGAAGAACACCGGGGAGCTGTTTTTT.

This clonotype was detected many times. The chain recombines TRBV29-1 with TRBJ2-1; the match to TRBD2 covers 8 bases. V dropped 5 bases and J dropped 0; count of bases not matched to a gene: 3. CDR1 and CDR2 (germline): SQVTM, ANQGSEA. The CDR3 runs to 14 residues. The CDR3 region is CSVNGLASYNEQFF. CDR3 in DNA: TGCAGCGTTAACGGACTAGCCTCCTACAATGAGCAGTTCTTC.

The chain recombines TRBV6-6 with TRBJ1-1, with D possibly being TRBD1 (5 bases). V lost 5 bases, J lost 8 bases, and 12 bases lay in between. CDR1 MNHNY and CDR2 SVGAGI come from the germline V gene (reference sequence). The CDR3 has 12 residues. In DNA, the CDR3 is TGTGCCAGCAGTCAACCAGGGAAGGAAGCTTTCTTT. Protein product: CASSQPGKEAFF.

In this sample, this clonotype turned up once. The junction and the germline gene differ at one end; a read error may be behind it. V usage is TRBV5-5 and J usage is TRBJ2-3, with D unclear. This CDR3 comprises 15 residues. The V gene's germline CDR1 is SGHKS and CDR2 YYEKEE (reference sequence). The CDR3 DNA is TGTGCCAGCACCTTGGTCCGACTTACCACAGATACGCAGTATTTT. Translation: CASTLVRLTTDTQYF. Variable domain in full (rest from reference TRBV5-5 and TRBJ2-3): DAGVTQSPTHLIKTRGQQVTLRCSPISGHKSVSWYQQVLGQGPQFIFQYYEKEERGRGNFPDRFSARQFPNYSSELNVNALLLGDSALYLCASTLVRLTTDTQYFGPGTRLTVL.

This clonotype was counted only a few times. The gene calls are TRBV6-4 and TRBJ2-2; TRBD2 aligns across 9 bases. The CDR3 covers 15 residues. Germline values: CDR1 MRHNA, CDR2 SNTAGT. V shed 4 bases, J shed 7 bases, and the junction held 7 bases outside the gene matches. CDR3 in DNA: TGTGCCAGCAGTGGATTAGCGGGAGAAGGCGGGGAGCTGTTTTTT. It encodes CASSGLAGEGGELFF.

This clonotype was seen only a few times. CDR3 DNA sequence: TGCGCCAGCAGCCAAGATCTCGCAGGGGGATCAGCCTATGGCTACACCTTC. This codes for CASSQDLAGGSAYGYTF. The V gene is TRBV4-1, the J gene TRBJ1-2; 7 nucleotides line up with TRBD1. The CDR3 runs 17 residues. Trimming cost V 0 bases and J 4 bases; bases outside gene matches: 11. Germline CDR1 and CDR2: MGHRA and YSYEKL.

This clonotype has only a few counts. The V and J genes are TRBV9 and TRBJ1-6; D call uncertain. Germline CDR1 is SGDLS and CDR2 is YYNGEE. Trimming took 0 bases from V and 5 from J, leaving 6 bases between them. This CDR3 region has 14 residues. Written as DNA, the CDR3 is TGTGCCAGCAGCGTAGTGTCAGATAATTCACCCCTCCACTTT. Translating it yields CASSVVSDNSPLHF.

This clonotype showed up many times. The chain couples TRBV5-1 to TRBJ1-1; D gene uncertain. The germline CDR1 and CDR2 sequences are SGHRS and YFSETQ. This CDR3 region has 14 residues. Trimming took off 4 bases at V and 1 base at J, with 11 bases between the two ends. This chain's CDR3 is CASSPVGRNTEAFF. CDR3 in DNA: TGCGCCAGCAGCCCCGTCGGGAGGAACACTGAAGCTTTCTTT.

The chain carries TRBV10-3 and TRBJ2-1, with 12 bases that match TRBD2. Per the germline V gene, CDR1 is ENHRY and CDR2 is SYGVKD. The CDR3 loop spans 15 amino acids. V lost 6 bases, J lost 6 bases, and 6 bases stayed unmatched. The CDR3 protein is CAIRETSGSPNEQFF. CDR3 DNA: TGTGCCATCAGGGAGACTAGCGGGAGCCCCAATGAGCAGTTCTTC.

Only a few counts were recorded for this clonotype. The V gene is TRBV15, the J gene TRBJ2-1, with 9 bases identical to TRBD2. The germline V gene encodes CDR1 LNHNV and CDR2 YYDKDF (reference sequence). The CDR3 contains 20 residues. V shed 0 bases and J 8 bases; nucleotides not matched to a gene: 20. CDR3 coding DNA: TGTGCCACCAGCAGAGATACACCAGGGGCCGGAGCGGGAGGCCTCGATGAGCAGTTCTTC. It yields the protein CATSRDTPGAGAGGLDEQFF.